The clone carrying this T cell receptor beta chain came up a few times. Its specificity is not known. This sample includes further DNA sequences coding for the same CDR3. In the PCR, 60 Vbeta and 13 Jbeta primers were used. The method was immunoSEQ multiplex PCR; TCRdb's version includes in-frame clones alone and lacks a portion of them. The sample lists roughly 160,000 clones, roughly 88% seen once, with roughly 9.3% in the top ten. Trimming left V 2 bases short and J 7 bases short, with 12 bases between. The germline gives CDR1 SGHDT, CDR2 YYEEEE. There are 14 residues in the CDR3. The source of the sample is a study of cytomegalovirus exposure and HLA in healthy donors. Across the study: An early data release held tens of millions of unique TCRs from HLA-typed donors. The study's findings and limits: The analysis excluded some indistinguishable V segments, including TRBV6-2 and TRBV6-3. Later on, an analysis found that several of the most significant clusters appeared to be linked to common viral pathogens, which included parvovirus B19.

This TCR came from a man aged 18 to 30 in good health and CMV-seropositive. The chain has TRBV5-6 and TRBJ1-4, with D tentatively TRBD1 (6 bases). The sample consisted of PBMCs. DNA of the CDR3: TGTGCCAGCAGCTTCGGCCAGGGGAGTGAAAAACTGTTTTTT. Protein product: CASSFGQGSEKLFF.